This T cell receptor beta chain was sequenced in a study of vaccination and CD4 T cells after COVID-19. Study-level information: Median time from COVID diagnosis to post-COVID sampling was about 14 weeks (35 to 161). The peptides that stimulated the cells were overlapping spike peptides from SARS-CoV-2, HCoV-NL63, HCoV-OC43 and HCoV-229E.

Sequencing of cultured CD4+ T cell DNA used the Oncomine TCR Beta short-read assay. Someone extracted genomic DNA from cultured CD4+ T cells. A single record per CDR3 protein comes from TCRdb applying MiXCR to the PCR reads. The repertoire consists of over 15,000 distinct CDR3 sequences, with approximately 31% occurring once and the leading ten covering 15%. Looked up from germline, CDR1 is MNHEY and CDR2 is SMNVEV (reference sequence). V lost 0 bases and J lost 10, with 9 bases in between. This CDR3 is 13 amino acids long. As to treatment: approximately nine-day PBMC culture with coronavirus spike peptide pools or control peptides (ViraFEST assay). The authors cultured 2 million to 2.5 million PBMCs per well with about 9.6 IU/ml IL-2 and approximately 10 ug/ml peptide pools. As for this clonotype: The antigen is unknown.

The V call is TRBV27, the J call TRBJ1-4, with D uncertain. This clonotype was obtained from a human donor with COVID-19. Material for sequencing was cultured CD4+ T cells from blood. The CDR3 spells CASSLSGGRKLFF. For the CDR3, the DNA is TGTGCCAGCAGTTTATCGGGAGGGAGAAAACTGTTTTTT.